Listed below are T cell receptor beta chains from one sample, sequenced in a study of siplizumab effects on memory and regulatory T cells. Sequencing was performed with immunoSEQ multiplex PCR; in TCRdb, only in-frame clones are kept and a portion is missing. The table records some 110,000 clones, about 94% of them present only once. Sequenced: non-Treg CD4+ T cells sorted from blood. The receptors here all came from a human donor in good health. The CDR3 runs from the conserved cysteine through the conserved F or W. The D gene is left open where the match is weak. Clone size is not always given. Where it is, it says once, few, many or a class for expanded clones.

v_gene	d_gene	abundance	j_gene	CDR3nt	CDR3aa
TRBV5-1	.	.	TRBJ2-3	TGCGCCAGCAGCTTGGACCCTCCCCAGGGCAGGTCCTTCGCTCTAGATACGCAGTATTTT	CASSLDPPQGRSFALDTQYF
TRBV2	TRBD1	.	TRBJ1-1	TGTGCCAGCAAAGGGACAGGGGGCCTGGGGGGCACTGAAGCTTTCTTT	CASKGTGGLGGTEAFF
TRBV9	.	.	TRBJ2-1	TGTGCCAGCAGCCCCCGTGGAGACTCCTACAATGAGCAGTTCTTC	CASSPRGDSYNEQFF
TRBV5-6	TRBD2	.	TRBJ2-3	TGTGCCAGCAGCATGGGACTAGCCCCAGATACGCAGTATTTT	CASSMGLAPDTQYF
TRBV6-5	TRBD1	.	TRBJ2-7	TGTGCCAGCAGTTACTCGTCGGACAGAGGGGGCTATCGGCAGTACTTC	CASSYSSDRGGYRQYF
TRBV2	TRBD2	.	TRBJ2-5	TGTGCCAGCAGCCCAGGACTAGCGGTTATCCGAGAGACCCAGTACTTC	CASSPGLAVIRETQYF
TRBV6-5	TRBD2	.	TRBJ2-7	TGTGCCAGCAGTTACTCCTTCAGCGGGAGCGTGTACGAGCAGTACTTC	CASSYSFSGSVYEQYF
TRBV2	TRBD1	.	TRBJ1-4	TGTGCCAGCAGCGATACAGGGGTGAATGAAAAACTGTTTTTT	CASSDTGVNEKLFF
TRBV9	.	.	TRBJ2-1	TGTGCCAGCAGCGTTCCAGGGTCCTACAATGAGCAGTTCTTC	CASSVPGSYNEQFF
TRBV6-5	.	.	TRBJ1-1	TGTGCCAGCAGTTACTCCGGGGGCCCGAACACTGAAGCTTTCTTT	CASSYSGGPNTEAFF
TRBV10-3	.	once	TRBJ2-3	TGTGCCATCAGTGAGGCGCAGACCACAGATACGCAGTATTTT	CAISEAQTTDTQYF
TRBV6-5	TRBD1	.	TRBJ2-3	TGTGCCAGCTTCAGGGGGTCAACAGATACGCAGTATTTT	CASFRGSTDTQYF
TRBV4-1	.	.	TRBJ1-2	TGCGCCAGCAGCCAAACCTCCAGGCAGGCTGTCTACACCTTC	CASSQTSRQAVYTF
TRBV18	.	.	TRBJ1-2	TGTGCCAGCTCACCATCCCGGGACGGAGTCTATGGCTACACCTTC	CASSPSRDGVYGYTF
TRBV19	TRBD2	.	TRBJ2-7	TGTGCCAGTAGTATTTTGACTAGCGGAGCCTACGAGCAGTACTTC	CASSILTSGAYEQYF
TRBV5-4	.	.	TRBJ1-1	TGTGCCAGCAGCTTATACGACAGGCCGGGGACTGAAGCTTTCTTT	CASSLYDRPGTEAFF
TRBV6-5	TRBD1	.	TRBJ1-5	TGTGCCACCTCCGGTTCAGGGGGGGTTCAGCCCCAGCATTTT	CATSGSGGVQPQHF
TRBV2	.	.	TRBJ1-1	TGTGCCAGCAGTGGACGGACGAACACTGAAGCTTTCTTT	CASSGRTNTEAFF
TRBV4-1	.	.	TRBJ1-3	TGCGCCAGCAGCCAAGGAGTCGCACGAGGGGGGGATGGAAGCTCTGGAAACACCATATATTTT	CASSQGVARGGDGSSGNTIYF
TRBV7-9	.	.	TRBJ2-5	TGTGCCAGCAGCTTAGGGGTATCCCAAGAGACCCAGTACTTC	CASSLGVSQETQYF
TRBV11-3	TRBD1	.	TRBJ2-3	TGTGCCAGCAGCAGGACAGGGGGCGCAGATACGCAGTATTTT	CASSRTGGADTQYF